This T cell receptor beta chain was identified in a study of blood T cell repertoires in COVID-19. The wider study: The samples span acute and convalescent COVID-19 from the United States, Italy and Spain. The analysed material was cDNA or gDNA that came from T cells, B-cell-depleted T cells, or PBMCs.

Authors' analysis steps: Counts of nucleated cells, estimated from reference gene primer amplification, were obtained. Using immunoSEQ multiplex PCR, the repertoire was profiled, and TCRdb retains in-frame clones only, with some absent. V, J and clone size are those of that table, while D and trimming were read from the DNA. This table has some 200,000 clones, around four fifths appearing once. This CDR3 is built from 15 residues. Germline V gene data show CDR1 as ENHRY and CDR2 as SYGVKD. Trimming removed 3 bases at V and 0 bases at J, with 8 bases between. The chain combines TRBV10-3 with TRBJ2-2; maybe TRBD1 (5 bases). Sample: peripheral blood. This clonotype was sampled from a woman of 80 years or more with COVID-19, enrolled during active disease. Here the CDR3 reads CAISERGPNTGELFF. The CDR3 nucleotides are TGTGCCATCAGTGAAAGGGGCCCGAACACCGGGGAGCTGTTTTTT.